Sequencing of this T cell receptor beta chain was carried out in a study of graft-versus-host responses after intestinal transplantation. In the study overall: Transplants were multivisceral, liver-intestinal, or isolated intestinal. Induction using anti-thymocyte globulin, followed by tacrolimus and steroids for approximately three years, was given to all recipients.

Libraries were prepared by immunoSEQ multiplex PCR; TCRdb keeps only in-frame clonotypes and omits some of them. The sample includes some 41,000 clones, 93% of them seen just once. General study results and limits: Subjects displaying graft-donor T cell macrochimerism possessed elevated graft-versus-host to host-versus-graft clonal ratios inside allografts. Recipient-marrow GvH clones were detected, some having first appeared in ileum or blood.

On this clone: The antigen is not known.

Material: PBMCs, obtained 734 days after intestinal transplantation. The TCR sequence derives from a human patient who received an intestinal transplant, so some T cells may come from the graft donor.

The CDR3 spells CASSVGEGVNYEQYF. The CDR3 region has the DNA TGTGCCAGCAGCGTAGGGGAGGGCGTCAACTACGAGCAGTACTTC. This rearrangement joins TRBV9 to TRBJ2-7, with 7 nucleotides matching TRBD2. V shed 0 bases, J shed 3 bases, and the junction held 6 bases outside the gene matches. Germline assignment: CDR1 SGDLS and CDR2 YYNGEE. The CDR3 is 15 amino acids.